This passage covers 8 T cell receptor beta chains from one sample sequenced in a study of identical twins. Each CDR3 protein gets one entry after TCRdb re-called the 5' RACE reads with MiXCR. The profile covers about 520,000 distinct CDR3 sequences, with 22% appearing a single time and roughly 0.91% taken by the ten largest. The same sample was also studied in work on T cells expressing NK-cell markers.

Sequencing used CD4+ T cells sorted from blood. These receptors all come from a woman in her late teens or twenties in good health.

Here the CDR3 DNA reads TGTGCCATCAGTGGGACACCATACGAGCAGTACTTC. Translated, it gives CAISGTPYEQYF. This chain connects TRBV10-3 to TRBJ2-7; TRBD1 might be the D (5 bases). Germline assignment: CDR1 ENHRY and CDR2 SYGVKD. Trimming cost V 4 bases and J 4 bases, with 8 bases left between them. The CDR3 is 12 amino acids.

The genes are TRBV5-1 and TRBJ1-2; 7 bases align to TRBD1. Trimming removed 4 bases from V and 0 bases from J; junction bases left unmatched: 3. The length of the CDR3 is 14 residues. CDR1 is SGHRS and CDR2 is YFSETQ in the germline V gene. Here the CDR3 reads CASSRGQTNYGYTF. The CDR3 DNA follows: TGCGCCAGCAGCCGGGGACAGACTAACTATGGCTACACCTTC.

Written as DNA, the CDR3 is TGCAGTGCTAGAGAGGGACTAGCGGGGGGTGTTGGGGAGCAGTTCTTC. It codes for CSAREGLAGGVGEQFF. The J gene is TRBJ2-1, the V gene TRBV20-1; 15 nucleotides line up with TRBD2. Per germline, CDR1 DFQATT and CDR2 SNEGSKA (reference sequence). The CDR3 totals 16 residues. Unmatched junction bases numbered 7, after V lost 0 bases and J lost 10 bases.

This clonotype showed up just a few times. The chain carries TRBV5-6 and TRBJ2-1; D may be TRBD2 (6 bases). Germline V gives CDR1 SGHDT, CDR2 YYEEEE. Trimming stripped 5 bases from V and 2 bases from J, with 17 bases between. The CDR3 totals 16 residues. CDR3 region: CASRVTRWETYNEQFF. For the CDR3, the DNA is TGTGCCAGCAGGGTGACTAGGTGGGAGACCTACAATGAGCAGTTCTTC.

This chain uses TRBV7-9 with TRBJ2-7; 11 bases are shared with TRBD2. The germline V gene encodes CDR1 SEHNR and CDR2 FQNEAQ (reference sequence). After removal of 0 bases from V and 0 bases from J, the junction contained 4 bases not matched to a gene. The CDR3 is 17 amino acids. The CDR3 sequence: CASSLALGTSGSYEQYF. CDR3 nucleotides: TGTGCCAGCAGCTTAGCGCTGGGGACTAGCGGCTCCTACGAGCAGTACTTC.

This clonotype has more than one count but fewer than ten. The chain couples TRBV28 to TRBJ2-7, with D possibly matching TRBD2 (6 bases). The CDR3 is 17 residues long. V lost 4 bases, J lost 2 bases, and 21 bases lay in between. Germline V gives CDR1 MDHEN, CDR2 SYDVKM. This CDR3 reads CASSSAGFDRGAYEQYF. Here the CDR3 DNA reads TGTGCCAGCAGTTCGGCGGGGTTTGATCGCGGGGCCTACGAGCAGTACTTC. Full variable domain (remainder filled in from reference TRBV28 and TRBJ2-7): DVKVTQSSRYLVKRTGEKVFLECVQDMDHENMFWYRQDPGLGLRLIYFSYDVKMKEKGDIPEGYSVSREKKERFSLILESASTNQTSMYLCASSSAGFDRGAYEQYFGPGTRLTVT.

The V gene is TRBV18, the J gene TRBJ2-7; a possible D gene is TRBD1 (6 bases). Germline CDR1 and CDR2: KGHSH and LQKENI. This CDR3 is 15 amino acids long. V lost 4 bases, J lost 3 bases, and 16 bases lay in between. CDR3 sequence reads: CASSLGQRKNYEQYF. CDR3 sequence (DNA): TGTGCCAGCTCACTCGGACAGAGAAAAAACTACGAGCAGTACTTC.

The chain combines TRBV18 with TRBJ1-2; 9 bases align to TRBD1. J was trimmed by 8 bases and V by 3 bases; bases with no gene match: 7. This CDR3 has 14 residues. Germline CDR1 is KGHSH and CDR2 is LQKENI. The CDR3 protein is CASSPSRDREGYTF. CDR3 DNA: TGTGCCAGCTCACCGTCCCGGGACAGGGAAGGCTACACCTTC.